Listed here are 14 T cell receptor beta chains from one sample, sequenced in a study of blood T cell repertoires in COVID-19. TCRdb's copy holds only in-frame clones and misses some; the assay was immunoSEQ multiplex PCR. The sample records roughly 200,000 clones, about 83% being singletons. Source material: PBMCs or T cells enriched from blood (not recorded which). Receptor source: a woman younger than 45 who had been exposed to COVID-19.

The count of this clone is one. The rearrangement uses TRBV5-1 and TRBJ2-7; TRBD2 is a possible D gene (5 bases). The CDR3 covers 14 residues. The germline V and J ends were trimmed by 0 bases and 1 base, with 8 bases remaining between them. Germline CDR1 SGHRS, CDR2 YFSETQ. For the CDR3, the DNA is TGCGCCAGCAGCTTGGGAGGGCCTTCCTACGAGCAGTACTTC. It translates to CASSLGGPSYEQYF.

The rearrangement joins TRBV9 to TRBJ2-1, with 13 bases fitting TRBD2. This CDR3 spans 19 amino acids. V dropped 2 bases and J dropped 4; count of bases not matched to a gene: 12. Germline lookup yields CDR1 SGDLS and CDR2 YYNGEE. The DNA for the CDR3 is TGTGCCAGCAGCGTCGACTCCGGGACTAGCGGGGTAAGGTACAATGAGCAGTTCTTC. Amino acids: CASSVDSGTSGVRYNEQFF.

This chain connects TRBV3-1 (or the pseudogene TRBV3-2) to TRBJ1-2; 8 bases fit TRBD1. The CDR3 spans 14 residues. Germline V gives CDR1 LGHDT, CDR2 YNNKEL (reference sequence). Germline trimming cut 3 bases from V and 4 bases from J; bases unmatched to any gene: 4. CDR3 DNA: TGTGCCAGCAGCCAGAGGACAGGGTCCTATGGCTACACCTTC. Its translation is CASSQRTGSYGYTF.

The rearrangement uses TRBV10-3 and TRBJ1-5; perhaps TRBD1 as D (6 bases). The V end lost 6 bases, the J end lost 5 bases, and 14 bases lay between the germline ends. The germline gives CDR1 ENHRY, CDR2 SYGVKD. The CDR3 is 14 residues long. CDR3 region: CAIRGAGEDQPQHF. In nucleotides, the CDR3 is TGTGCCATCAGGGGGGCCGGGGAAGATCAGCCCCAGCATTTT.

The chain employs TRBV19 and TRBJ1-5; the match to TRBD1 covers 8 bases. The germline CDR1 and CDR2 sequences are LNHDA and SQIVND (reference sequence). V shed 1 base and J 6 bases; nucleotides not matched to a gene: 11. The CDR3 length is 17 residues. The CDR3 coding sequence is TGTGCCAGTAGTATAGGGCCGGACAGGGATATTCGTCAGCCCCAGCATTTT. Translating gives CASSIGPDRDIRQPQHF.

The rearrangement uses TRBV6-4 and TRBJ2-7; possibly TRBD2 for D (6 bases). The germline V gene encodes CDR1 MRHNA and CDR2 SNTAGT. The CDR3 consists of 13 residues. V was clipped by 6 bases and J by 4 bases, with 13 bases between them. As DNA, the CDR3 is TGTGCCAGCAGGGTCCTGACTAGTTACGAGCAGTACTTC. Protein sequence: CASRVLTSYEQYF.

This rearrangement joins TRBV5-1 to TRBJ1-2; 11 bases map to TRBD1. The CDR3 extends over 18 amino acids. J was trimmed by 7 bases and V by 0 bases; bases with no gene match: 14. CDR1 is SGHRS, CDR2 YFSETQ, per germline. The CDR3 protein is CASSLDPGQGAGAVGYTF. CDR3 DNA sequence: TGCGCCAGCAGCTTGGACCCAGGACAGGGGGCCGGGGCGGTTGGCTACACCTTC.

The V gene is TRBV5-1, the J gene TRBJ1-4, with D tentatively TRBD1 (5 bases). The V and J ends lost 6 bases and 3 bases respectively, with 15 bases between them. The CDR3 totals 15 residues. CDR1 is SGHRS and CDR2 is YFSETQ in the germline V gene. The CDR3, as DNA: TGCGCCAGCACCGTGATGGGGGGGGCTAATGAAAAACTGTTTTTT. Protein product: CASTVMGGANEKLFF. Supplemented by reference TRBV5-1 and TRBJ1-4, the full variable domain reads KAGVTQTPRYLIKTRGQQVTLSCSPISGHRSVSWYQQTPGQGLQFLFEYFSETQRNKGNFPGRFSGRQFSNSRSEMNVSTLELGDSALYLCASTVMGGANEKLFFGSGTQLSVL.

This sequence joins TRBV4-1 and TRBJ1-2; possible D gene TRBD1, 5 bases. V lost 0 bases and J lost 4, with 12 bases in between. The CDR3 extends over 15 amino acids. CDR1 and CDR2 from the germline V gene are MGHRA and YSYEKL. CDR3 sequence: CASSQEQGFTYGYTF. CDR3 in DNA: TGCGCCAGCAGCCAAGAGCAGGGTTTCACCTATGGCTACACCTTC.

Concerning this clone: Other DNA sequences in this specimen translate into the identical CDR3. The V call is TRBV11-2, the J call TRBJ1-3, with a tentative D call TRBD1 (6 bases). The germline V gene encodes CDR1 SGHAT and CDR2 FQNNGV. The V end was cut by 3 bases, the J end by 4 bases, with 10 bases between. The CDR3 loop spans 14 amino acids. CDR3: CASSLNRAGNTIYF. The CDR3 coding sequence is TGTGCCAGCAGCTTGAACAGGGCCGGAAACACCATATATTTT.

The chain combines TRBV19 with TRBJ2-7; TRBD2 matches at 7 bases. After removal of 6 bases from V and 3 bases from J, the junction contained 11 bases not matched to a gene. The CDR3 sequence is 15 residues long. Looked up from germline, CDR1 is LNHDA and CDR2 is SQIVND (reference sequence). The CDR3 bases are TGTGCCAGTAGATCCTCCGGGGGGATAAGCTACGAGCAGTACTTC. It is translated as CASRSSGGISYEQYF.

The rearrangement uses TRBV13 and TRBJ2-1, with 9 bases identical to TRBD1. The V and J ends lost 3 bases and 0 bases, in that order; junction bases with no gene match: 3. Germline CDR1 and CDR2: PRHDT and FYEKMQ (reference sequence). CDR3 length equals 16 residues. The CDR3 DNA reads TGTGCCAGCAGCTTCCCGGGACAGGGCTCCTACAATGAGCAGTTCTTC. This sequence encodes CASSFPGQGSYNEQFF.

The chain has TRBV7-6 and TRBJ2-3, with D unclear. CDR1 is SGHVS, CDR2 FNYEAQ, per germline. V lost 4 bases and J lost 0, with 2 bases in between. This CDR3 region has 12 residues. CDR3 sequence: CASSSSTDTQYF. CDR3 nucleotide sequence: TGTGCCAGCAGCTCGAGCACAGATACGCAGTATTTT.

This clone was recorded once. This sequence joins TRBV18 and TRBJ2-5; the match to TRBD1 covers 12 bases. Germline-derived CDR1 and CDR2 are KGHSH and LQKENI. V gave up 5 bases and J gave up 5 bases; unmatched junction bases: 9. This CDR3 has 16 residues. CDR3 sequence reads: CASSSSRDRGRETQYF. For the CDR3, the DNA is TGTGCCAGCTCATCCTCCCGGGACAGGGGGCGGGAGACCCAGTACTTC.